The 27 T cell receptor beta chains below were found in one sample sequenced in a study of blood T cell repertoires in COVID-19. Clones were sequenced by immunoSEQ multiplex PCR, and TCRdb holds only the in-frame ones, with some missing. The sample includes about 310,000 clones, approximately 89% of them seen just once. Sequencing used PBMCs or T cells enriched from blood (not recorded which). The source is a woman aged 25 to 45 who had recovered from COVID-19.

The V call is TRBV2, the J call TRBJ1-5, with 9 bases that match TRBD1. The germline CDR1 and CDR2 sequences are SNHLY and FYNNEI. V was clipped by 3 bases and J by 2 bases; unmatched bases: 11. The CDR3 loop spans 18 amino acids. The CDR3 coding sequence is TGTGCCAGCAGTGAGGGGGGACAGGGCCGTCCTCGCAATCAGCCCCAGCATTTT. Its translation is CASSEGGQGRPRNQPQHF.

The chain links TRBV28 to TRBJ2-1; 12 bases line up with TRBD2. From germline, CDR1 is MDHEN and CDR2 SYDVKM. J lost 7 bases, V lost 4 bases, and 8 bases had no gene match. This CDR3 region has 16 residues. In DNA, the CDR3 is TGTGCCAGCAGTTCATTGCTAGCGGGAGGGCGGAATGAGCAGTTCTTC. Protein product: CASSSLLAGGRNEQFF.

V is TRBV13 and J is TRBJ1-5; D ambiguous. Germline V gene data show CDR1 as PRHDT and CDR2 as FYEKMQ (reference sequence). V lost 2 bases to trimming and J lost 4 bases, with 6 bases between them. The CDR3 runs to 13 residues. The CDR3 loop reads CASSLQENQPQHF. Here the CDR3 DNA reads TGTGCCAGCAGCTTACAGGAAAATCAGCCCCAGCATTTT. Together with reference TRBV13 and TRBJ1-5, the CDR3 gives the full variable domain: AAGVIQSPRHLIKEKRETATLKCYPIPRHDTVYWYQQGPGQDPQFLISFYEKMQSDKGSIPDRFSAQQFSDYHSELNMSSLELGDSALYFCASSLQENQPQHFGDGTRLSIL.

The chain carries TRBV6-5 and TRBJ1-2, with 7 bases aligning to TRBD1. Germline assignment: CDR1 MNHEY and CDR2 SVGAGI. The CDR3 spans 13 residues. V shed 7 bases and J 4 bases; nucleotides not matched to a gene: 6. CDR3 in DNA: TGTGCCAGCACCGTGACAGGGAGCTATGGCTACACCTTC. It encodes CASTVTGSYGYTF.

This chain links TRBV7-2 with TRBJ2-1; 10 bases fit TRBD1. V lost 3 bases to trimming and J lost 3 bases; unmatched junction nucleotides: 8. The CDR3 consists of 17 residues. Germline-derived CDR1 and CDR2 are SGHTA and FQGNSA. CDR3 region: CASSFLLTGGFYNEQFF. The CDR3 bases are TGTGCCAGCAGCTTCCTGTTGACAGGGGGCTTCTACAATGAGCAGTTCTTC.

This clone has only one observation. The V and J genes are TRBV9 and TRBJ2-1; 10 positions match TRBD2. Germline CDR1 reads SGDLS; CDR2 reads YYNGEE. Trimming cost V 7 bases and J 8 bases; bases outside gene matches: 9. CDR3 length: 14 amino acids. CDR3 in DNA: TGTGCCAGCGGGCGACTAGCGGGCGGGGATGAGCAGTTCTTC. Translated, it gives CASGRLAGGDEQFF. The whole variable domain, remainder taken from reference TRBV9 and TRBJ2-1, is DSGVTQTPKHLITATGQRVTLRCSPRSGDLSVYWYQQSLDQGLQFLIQYYNGEERAKGNILERFSAQQFPDLHSELNLSSLELGDSALYFCASGRLAGGDEQFFGPGTRLTVL.

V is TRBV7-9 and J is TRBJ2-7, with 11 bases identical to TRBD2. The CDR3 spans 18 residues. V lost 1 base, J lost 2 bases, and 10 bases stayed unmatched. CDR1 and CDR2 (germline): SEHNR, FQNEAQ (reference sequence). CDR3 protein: CASSLGLSGRDTTYEQYF. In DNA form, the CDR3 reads TGTGCCAGCAGCTTAGGTCTTAGCGGGAGGGACACGACCTACGAGCAGTACTTC.

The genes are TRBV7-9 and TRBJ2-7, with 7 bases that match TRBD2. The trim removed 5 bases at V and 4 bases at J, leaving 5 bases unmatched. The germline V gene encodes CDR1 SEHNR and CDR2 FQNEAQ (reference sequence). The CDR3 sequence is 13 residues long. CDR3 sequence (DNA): TGTGCCAGCAGCCAGCGGGAAGGATACGAGCAGTACTTC. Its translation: CASSQREGYEQYF.

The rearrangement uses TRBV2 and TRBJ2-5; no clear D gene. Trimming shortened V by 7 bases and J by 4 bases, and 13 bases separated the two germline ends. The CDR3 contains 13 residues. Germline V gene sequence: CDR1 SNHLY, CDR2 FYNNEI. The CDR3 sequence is CASTPSNRETQYF. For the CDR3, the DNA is TGTGCCAGCACCCCCAGTAATCGAGAGACCCAGTACTTC.

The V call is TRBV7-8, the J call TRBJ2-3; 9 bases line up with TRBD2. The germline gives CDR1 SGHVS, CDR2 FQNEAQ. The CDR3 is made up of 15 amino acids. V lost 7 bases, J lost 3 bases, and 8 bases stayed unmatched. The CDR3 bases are TGTGCCAGCATGGAGACTAGCGGACAAACAGATACGCAGTATTTT. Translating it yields CASMETSGQTDTQYF.

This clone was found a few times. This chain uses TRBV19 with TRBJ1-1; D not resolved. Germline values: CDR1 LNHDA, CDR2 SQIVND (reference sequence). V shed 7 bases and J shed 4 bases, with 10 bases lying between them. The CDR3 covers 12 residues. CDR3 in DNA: TGTGCCAGTACCCCGGGAAGCACTGAAGCTTTCTTT. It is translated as CASTPGSTEAFF.

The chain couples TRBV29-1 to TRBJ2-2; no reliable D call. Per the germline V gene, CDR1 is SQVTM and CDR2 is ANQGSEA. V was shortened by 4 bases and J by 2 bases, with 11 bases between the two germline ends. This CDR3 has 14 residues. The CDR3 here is CSVVSLPNTGELFF. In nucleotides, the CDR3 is TGCAGCGTTGTTTCTCTACCTAACACCGGGGAGCTGTTTTTT.

CDR3: CATSRGNLGRQGGYSNQPQHF. The CDR3 DNA follows: TGTGCCACCAGCAGAGGAAACTTGGGGCGACAGGGGGGATATAGCAATCAGCCCCAGCATTTT. The chain combines TRBV15 with TRBJ1-5, with TRBD1 matching over 9 bases. Germline loops: CDR1 LNHNV, CDR2 YYDKDF (reference sequence). The CDR3 is 21 residues long. Trimming cost V 1 base and J 0 bases; bases outside gene matches: 16.

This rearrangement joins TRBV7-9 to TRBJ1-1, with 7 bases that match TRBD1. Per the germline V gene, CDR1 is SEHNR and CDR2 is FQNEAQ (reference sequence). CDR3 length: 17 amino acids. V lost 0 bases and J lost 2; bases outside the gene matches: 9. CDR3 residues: CASSLAGQPFQNTEAFF. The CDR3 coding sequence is TGTGCCAGCAGCTTAGCGGGACAGCCATTCCAAAACACTGAAGCTTTCTTT.

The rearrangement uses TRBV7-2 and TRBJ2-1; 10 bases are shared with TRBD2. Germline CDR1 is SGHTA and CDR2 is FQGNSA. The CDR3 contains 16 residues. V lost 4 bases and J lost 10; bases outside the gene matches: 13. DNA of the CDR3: TGTGCCAGCAGCTCCCCCGCGTTAGCGGGAGGTCAAGAGCAGTTCTTC. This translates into CASSSPALAGGQEQFF. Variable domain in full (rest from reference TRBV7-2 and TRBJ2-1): GAGVSQSPSNKVTEKGKDVELRCDPISGHTALYWYRQSLGQGLEFLIYFQGNSAPDKSGLPSDRFSAERTGGSVSTLTIQRTQQEDSAVYLCASSSPALAGGQEQFFGPGTRLTVL.

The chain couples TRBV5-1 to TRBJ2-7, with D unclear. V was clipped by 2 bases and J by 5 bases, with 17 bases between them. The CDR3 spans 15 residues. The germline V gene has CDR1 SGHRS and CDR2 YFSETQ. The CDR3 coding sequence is TGCGCCAGCAGCTTTAGTGTTCACTCGGTCGACGAGCAGTACTTC. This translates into CASSFSVHSVDEQYF.

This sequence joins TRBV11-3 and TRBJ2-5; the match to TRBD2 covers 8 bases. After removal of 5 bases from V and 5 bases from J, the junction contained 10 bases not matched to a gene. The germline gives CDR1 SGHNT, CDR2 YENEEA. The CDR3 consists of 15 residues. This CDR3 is CASSVSGTRGETQYF. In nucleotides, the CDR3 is TGTGCCAGCAGCGTGAGCGGGACTAGAGGGGAGACCCAGTACTTC.

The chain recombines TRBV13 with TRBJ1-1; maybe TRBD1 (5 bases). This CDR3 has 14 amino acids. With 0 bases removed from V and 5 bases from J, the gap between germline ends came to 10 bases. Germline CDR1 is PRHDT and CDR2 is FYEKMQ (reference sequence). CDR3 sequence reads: CASSLGLGGTEAFF. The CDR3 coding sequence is TGTGCCAGCAGCTTAGGGTTGGGGGGAACTGAAGCTTTCTTT.

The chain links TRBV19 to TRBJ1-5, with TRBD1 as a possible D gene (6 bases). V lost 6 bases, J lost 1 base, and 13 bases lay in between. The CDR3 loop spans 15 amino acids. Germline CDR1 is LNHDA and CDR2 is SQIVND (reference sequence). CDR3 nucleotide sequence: TGTGCCAGTAGGAACCAGGGGTGGAGCAATCAGCCCCAGCATTTT. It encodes CASRNQGWSNQPQHF.

CDR3 in DNA: TGCGCCAGCAGCCAAGTAACAGGGGCTTCTAACTATGGCTACACCTTC. Translation gives CASSQVTGASNYGYTF. V usage is TRBV4-3 and J usage is TRBJ1-2; TRBD1 aligns across 7 bases. The ends lost 1 base at V and 0 bases at J; junction bases unmatched: 5. Germline lookup yields CDR1 LGHNA and CDR2 YSLEER. This CDR3 comprises 16 residues.

CDR3 nucleotide sequence: TGTGCCAGCAGTCCCTCAGCGGGAGGGTCTAGTAGTGAGCAGTTCTTC. Its translation is CASSPSAGGSSSEQFF. The rearrangement uses TRBV27 and TRBJ2-1, with 10 positions matching TRBD2. With 5 bases clipped from V and 9 bases from J, the junction kept 13 bases outside the gene matches. Germline V lookup: CDR1 MNHEY, CDR2 SMNVEV (reference sequence). The CDR3 extends over 16 amino acids.

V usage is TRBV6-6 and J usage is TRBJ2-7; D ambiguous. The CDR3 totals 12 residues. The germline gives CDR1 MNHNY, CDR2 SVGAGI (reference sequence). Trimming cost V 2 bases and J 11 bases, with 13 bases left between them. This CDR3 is CASSYTGSSEYF. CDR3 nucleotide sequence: TGTGCCAGCAGTTACACCGGGTCCTCGGAGTACTTC.

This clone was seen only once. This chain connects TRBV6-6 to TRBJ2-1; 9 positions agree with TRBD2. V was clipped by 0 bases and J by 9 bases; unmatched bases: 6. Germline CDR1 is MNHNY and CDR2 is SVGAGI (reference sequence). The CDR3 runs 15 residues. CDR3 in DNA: TGTGCCAGCAGTTACTCGAGGGATAGCGGGGGTGAGCAGTTCTTC. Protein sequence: CASSYSRDSGGEQFF.

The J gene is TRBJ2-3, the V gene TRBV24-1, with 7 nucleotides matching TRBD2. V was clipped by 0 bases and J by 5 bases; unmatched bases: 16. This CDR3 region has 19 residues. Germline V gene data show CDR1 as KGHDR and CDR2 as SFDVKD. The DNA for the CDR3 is TGTGCCACCAGTGATTTGACCTCCCATTATGCGGGAGAGATAGATACGCAGTATTTT. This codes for CATSDLTSHYAGEIDTQYF.

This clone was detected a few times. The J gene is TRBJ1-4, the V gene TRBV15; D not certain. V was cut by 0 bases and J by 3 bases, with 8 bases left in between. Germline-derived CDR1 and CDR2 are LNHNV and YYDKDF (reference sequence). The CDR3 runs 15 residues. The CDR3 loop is CATSREGSANEKLFF. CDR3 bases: TGTGCCACCAGCAGAGAAGGGAGCGCTAATGAAAAACTGTTTTTT.

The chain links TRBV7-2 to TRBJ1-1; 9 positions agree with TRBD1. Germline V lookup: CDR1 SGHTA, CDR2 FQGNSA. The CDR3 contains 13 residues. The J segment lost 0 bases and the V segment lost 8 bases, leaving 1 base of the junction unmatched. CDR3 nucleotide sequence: TGTGCCAGCGGACAGGGGTTGAACACTGAAGCTTTCTTT. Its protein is CASGQGLNTEAFF.

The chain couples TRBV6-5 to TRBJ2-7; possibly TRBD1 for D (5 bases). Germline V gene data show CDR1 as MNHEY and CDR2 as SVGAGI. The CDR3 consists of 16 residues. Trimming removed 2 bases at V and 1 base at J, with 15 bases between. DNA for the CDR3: TGTGCCAGCAGTTACAACAGGCGGCCAGGTTCCTACGAGCAGTACTTC. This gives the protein CASSYNRRPGSYEQYF.